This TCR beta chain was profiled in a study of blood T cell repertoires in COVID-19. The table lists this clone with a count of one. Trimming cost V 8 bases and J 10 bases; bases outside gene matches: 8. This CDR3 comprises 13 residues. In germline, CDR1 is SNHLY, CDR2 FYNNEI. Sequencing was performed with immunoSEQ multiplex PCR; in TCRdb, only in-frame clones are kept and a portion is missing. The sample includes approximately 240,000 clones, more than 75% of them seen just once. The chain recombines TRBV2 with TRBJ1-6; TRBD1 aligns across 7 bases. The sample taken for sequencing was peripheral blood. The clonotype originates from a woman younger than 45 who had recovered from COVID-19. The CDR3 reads CASGDRVRSPLHF. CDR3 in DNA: TGTGCCAGCGGCGACAGGGTACGATCACCCCTCCACTTT.